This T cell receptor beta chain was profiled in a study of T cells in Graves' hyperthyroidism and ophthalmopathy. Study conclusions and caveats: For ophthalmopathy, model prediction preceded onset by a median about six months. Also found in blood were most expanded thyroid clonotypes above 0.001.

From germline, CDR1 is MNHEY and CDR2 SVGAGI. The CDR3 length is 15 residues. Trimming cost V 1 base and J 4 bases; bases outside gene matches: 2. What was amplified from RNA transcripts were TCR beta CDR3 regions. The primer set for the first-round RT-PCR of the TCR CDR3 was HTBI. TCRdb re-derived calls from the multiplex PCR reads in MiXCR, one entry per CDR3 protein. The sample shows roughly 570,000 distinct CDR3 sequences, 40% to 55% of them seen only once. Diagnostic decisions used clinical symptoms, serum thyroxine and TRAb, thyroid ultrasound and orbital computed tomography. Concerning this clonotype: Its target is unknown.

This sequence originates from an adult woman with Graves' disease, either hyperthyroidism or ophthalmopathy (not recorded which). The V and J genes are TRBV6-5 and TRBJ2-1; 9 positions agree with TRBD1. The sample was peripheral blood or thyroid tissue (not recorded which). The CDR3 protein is CASSYWDREYNEQFF. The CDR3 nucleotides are TGTGCCAGCAGTTACTGGGACAGGGAGTACAATGAGCAGTTCTTC.